This T cell receptor beta chain was obtained from a study of blood T cell repertoires in COVID-19. About the research overall: Collection of acute and convalescent COVID-19 samples took place in the United States, Italy and Spain.

Germline values: CDR1 SGHTA, CDR2 FQGTGA. J was trimmed by 4 bases and V by 2 bases; bases with no gene match: 4. The CDR3 is 15 amino acids. This table comes from immunoSEQ multiplex PCR, and its TCRdb copy is limited to in-frame clones, with some not included. The sample holds about 240,000 clones, around 90% seen once. Seattle researchers signed up patients amid active infection and tracked them longitudinally. The chain uses TRBV7-3 and TRBJ2-1; 8 bases line up with TRBD2. The origin of this receptor is a man aged 30-40 years with COVID-19, enrolled during active disease. Sequenced material: peripheral blood. CDR3 sequence: CASSLHSGDYNEQFF. The CDR3 DNA reads as TGTGCCAGCAGCTTACATAGCGGGGATTACAATGAGCAGTTCTTC.